This TCR beta chain was identified in a study of blood T cell repertoires in COVID-19. Study information: The analysed material was cDNA or gDNA that came from T cells, B-cell-depleted T cells, or PBMCs.

This CDR3 spans 14 amino acids. Per germline, CDR1 SGHDN and CDR2 FVKESK. The V segment lost 1 base and the J segment 4 bases; nucleotides outside the gene matches: 4. TCRdb keeps only in-frame clones here, not all; method: immunoSEQ multiplex PCR. Seen here are roughly 150,000 clones, roughly 81% observed once, and the top ten hold about 5.8%. Sequencing was done on a sample of peripheral blood. The V call is TRBV14, the J call TRBJ2-7; 7 bases align to TRBD1. This receptor was obtained from a woman aged 45 to 65 with COVID-19, enrolled during active disease. The CDR3 loop is CASSQVYRGYEQYF. The CDR3, as DNA: TGTGCCAGCAGCCAAGTTTACAGGGGTTACGAGCAGTACTTC.